The sequence of this T cell receptor (beta chain) was determined in a study of T cell repertoires in cytomegalovirus infection. Study details: HLA-B-restricted CMV epitopes that are well studied were used alongside recently identified HLA-C-restricted ones. Public TCR beta signatures marked donors with CMV infection and the matching HLA. Study-wide points: Within the response measured ex vivo, HLA-C-restricted CMV-specific TCR beta clonotypes were dominant. Summed frequency of shared TCR beta families picked out CMV carriers who also had the relevant HLA.

This clonotype was detected only a few times. Its specificity is unknown. In germline, CDR1 is SGDLS, CDR2 YYNGEE. The junction had 8 bases not matched to a gene; V was cut back by 4 bases and J by 2 bases. The CDR3 runs to 16 residues. From the reads, TCRdb called clonotypes with MiXCR, one entry per CDR3 protein. The repertoire holds approximately 81,000 distinct CDR3 sequences, with roughly a quarter as singletons. The sample was CD8+ T cells from cultured PBMCs, taken from culture after CMV antigen stimulation. This sequence joins TRBV9 and TRBJ2-7; 11 bases fit TRBD2. This clonotype originated in a human donor in good health (CMV status not recorded). Some clones in this sample may be carry-over from other donors' samples. CDR3: CASSPTTSGATYEQYF. The CDR3 nucleotides read TGTGCCAGCAGCCCCACGACTAGCGGGGCTACCTACGAGCAGTACTTC.